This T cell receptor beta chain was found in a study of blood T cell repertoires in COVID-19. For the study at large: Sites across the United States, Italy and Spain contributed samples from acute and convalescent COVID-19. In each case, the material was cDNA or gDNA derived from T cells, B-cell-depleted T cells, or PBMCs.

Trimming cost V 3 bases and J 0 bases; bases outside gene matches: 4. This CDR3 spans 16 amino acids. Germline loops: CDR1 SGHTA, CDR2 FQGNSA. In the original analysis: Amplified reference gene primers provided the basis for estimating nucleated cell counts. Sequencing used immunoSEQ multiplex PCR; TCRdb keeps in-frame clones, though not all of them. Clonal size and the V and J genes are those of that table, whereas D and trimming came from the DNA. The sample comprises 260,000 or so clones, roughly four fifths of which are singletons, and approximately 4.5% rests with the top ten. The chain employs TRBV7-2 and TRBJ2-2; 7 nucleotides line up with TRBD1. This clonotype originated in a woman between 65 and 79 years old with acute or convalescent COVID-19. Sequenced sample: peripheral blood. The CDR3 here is CASSFSGTANTGELFF. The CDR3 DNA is TGTGCCAGCAGCTTTTCCGGGACAGCGAACACCGGGGAGCTGTTTTTT.